One and the same sample provided the 8 T cell receptor beta chains below, sequenced in a study of OX40 agonist ivuxolimab in advanced cancers. Receptor amplification or capture employed the immunoSEQ multiplex PCR assay. The table comes from immuneACCESS by way of TCRdb, which keeps in-frame sequences with V and J called. Part of the clones is missing from these tables; in studies checked, under half for an unresolved V gene and the rest for unknown reasons. The sample includes around 62,000 clones, with approximately 86% observed a single time. Jointly, the top ten make up approximately 0.99% of the sample. This sample comprised CD4+ or CD8+ T cells sorted from blood, obtained in a trial of the OX40 agonist ivuxolimab. Every receptor here comes from an adult with an advanced solid tumor such as melanoma, head and neck, liver or kidney cancer.

The chain has TRBV7-2 and TRBJ2-7; 11 bases are a match to TRBD2. The CDR3 has 16 residues. CDR1 SGHTA and CDR2 FQGNSA come from the germline V gene. Losses at the gene ends were 5 bases for V and 2 bases for J; bases not matched to a gene: 8. CDR3 in DNA: TGTGCCAGCAGCGGGGCTAGCGGGAGGATGACCTACGAGCAGTACTTC. Amino acid sequence: CASSGASGRMTYEQYF.

The chain combines TRBV28 with TRBJ2-4, with TRBD1 as a possible D gene (6 bases). CDR3 size: 16 residues. V lost 5 bases, J lost 0 bases, and 14 bases lay in between. CDR1 is MDHEN and CDR2 is SYDVKM in the germline V gene. CDR3 sequence: CASSPTGNLAKNIQYF. The CDR3 DNA sequence: TGTGCCAGCAGTCCGACAGGCAACTTAGCCAAAAACATTCAGTACTTC.

The genes are TRBV29-1 and TRBJ1-1; D is uncertain. CDR1 is SQVTM, CDR2 ANQGSEA, per germline. This CDR3 comprises 12 residues. V shed 4 bases and J shed 1 base, with 7 bases lying between them. As DNA, the CDR3 is TGCAGCGTTGCACACAAGAACACTGAAGCTTTCTTT. Translation: CSVAHKNTEAFF.

This clone was seen a single time. The chain joins TRBV29-1 to TRBJ2-1; 9 bases are shared with TRBD2. This CDR3 spans 14 amino acids. V was clipped by 3 bases and J by 5 bases; unmatched bases: 5. Germline-derived CDR1 and CDR2 are SQVTM and ANQGSEA. CDR3 protein: CSVEMREGNNEQFF. The CDR3 DNA is TGCAGCGTTGAGATGCGGGAGGGCAACAATGAGCAGTTCTTC.

Only a few counts were recorded for this clone. V and J are TRBV5-1 and TRBJ1-2; the D is unclear. The V gene lost 0 bases and the J gene lost 0 bases, with 9 bases spanning the gap. Germline-derived CDR1 and CDR2 are SGHRS and YFSETQ. This CDR3 spans 15 amino acids. The CDR3 sequence is CASSLAVGPNYGYTF. The CDR3, as DNA: TGCGCCAGCAGCTTGGCCGTCGGCCCTAACTATGGCTACACCTTC.

The chain is built from TRBV28 and TRBJ1-5, with D maybe TRBD1 (5 bases). V lost 8 bases and J lost 4, with 18 bases in between. This CDR3 contains 15 residues. Germline V lookup: CDR1 MDHEN, CDR2 SYDVKM. The CDR3 loop reads CASHLGGGPNQPQHF. The DNA of the CDR3 is TGTGCCAGCCACCTTGGGGGTGGGCCTAATCAGCCCCAGCATTTT.

The genes are TRBV7-8 and TRBJ2-7; D not resolved. The germline gives CDR1 SGHVS, CDR2 FQNEAQ. V was shortened by 5 bases and J by 0 bases, with 5 bases between the two germline ends. The CDR3 has 12 amino acids. The CDR3 region is CASSPPSYEQYF. CDR3 bases: TGTGCCAGCAGCCCCCCCTCCTACGAGCAGTACTTC.

This chain links TRBV7-9 with TRBJ2-5, with D hard to call. The germline V gene encodes CDR1 SEHNR and CDR2 FQNEAQ (reference sequence). The CDR3 sequence is 11 residues long. Trimming left V 2 bases short and J 5 bases short, with 3 bases between. Written as DNA, the CDR3 is TGTGCCAGCAGCTTATGGGAGACCCAGTACTTC. The encoded protein is CASSLWETQYF.